This entry describes one T cell receptor beta chain. Its recognized antigen is unknown. Nothing much larger sits one base from this clone, and base qualities are not available. The sample originates from a study of shared clonotypes between healthy human individuals (TCRdb year 2020). Regarding the study in general: Two women and three men aged 18 to 49 years were included in the cohort. To increase sequencing depth and limit assay-specific biases, different laboratories used diverse techniques to prepare libraries and sequence TCR repertoires. Per donor, three plates each were used for CD4 naive and CD4 memory, two for CD8 naive, and one for CD8 memory. To estimate repertoire size and how much clonotypes are shared between individuals, the study performed deep sequencing of blood TCR repertoires from roughly five healthy adults. Each donor's leukapheresis produced roughly between roughly 0.9 and 9 billion PBMCs.

Between the V and J ends, shortened by 5 bases and 7 bases respectively, the junction contains 14 bases. Spanning cysteine to phenylalanine, the CDR3 consists of 14 amino acids. The DNA shown is the 42-base CDR3, in frame from base 1. CDR1 and CDR2 were assigned from the germline V gene as SGHTA and FQGNSA. Using the deep immunoSEQ assay, multiplex PCR amplified TCR CDR3 regions from genomic DNA. For each cell subset, the extracted genomic DNA was distributed evenly across all wells of several immunoSEQ 96-well plates, and each plate served as one replicate. For sorted subsets, each replicate PCR was loaded with around 220 ng genomic DNA, equivalent to 30,000 to 35,000 T cell genomes. The purified libraries were quantified using a Qubit 3.0 fluorometer, sized with a Bioanalyzer 2100, and then quantified again using the KAPA Library Quantification kit. A separate single-read 150-cycle Illumina NextSeq 550 flow cell was used to sequence each immunoSEQ 96-well plate. The original pipeline was this. Because the immunoSEQ output included only junctional sequences and no quality scores, the filtering could not be the same as the filtering used for full-length reads. To assign V/J genes and CDR3, sequences were annotated using PyIR, a Python wrapper for IgBLAST v1.9, with IMGT germline references. Reads were filtered out if the reads had weak V/J assignments (E-value above 1e-6), no CDR3, stop codons, out-of-frame junctions, or ambiguous translated residues. V3J clonotypes were defined as sequences sharing the same inferred V gene, J gene, and CDR3 amino acid sequence. The percentage overlap between two repertoires was calculated by dividing the number of shared unique clonotypes by the size of the smaller repertoire. Repertoire richness was assessed with RTK rarefaction, the Chao1 estimator, and Recon v2.1 estimates of unobserved clonotypes. Generation probabilities were computed with OLGA for all TCRbeta clonotypes obtained by the gDNA method from several donors. This is the immuneACCESS table as TCRdb keeps it, with only in-frame sequences that have V and J called. A part of the clones is gone; compared with another copy, unresolved V genes explain less than half, and the rest is unexplained. The DNA was the basis for D and trimming; V, J and clone size are from that table. This sample gives 2,500,000 or so clones in total; roughly nine tenths of them show up just once. Jointly, the top ten make up more than 0.12% of the sample.

Results and caveats for the whole study, not just this receptor: Compared with non-shared clonotypes, clonotypes shared by all four sorted-subset donors had higher generation probabilities. The genetic and exposure-history diversity represented was limited by the small number of donors. Only blood was sampled, and tissue TCR repertoires likely differ from those in blood. Naive subsets generally had larger estimated clonotype richness than memory subsets. Pairwise subsampling led to the expectation that sequencing depth would affect the degree of clonotype sharing among donors. Incomplete sequencing was indicated by rarefaction of sorted-subset datasets, despite the large sequencing depth. Approximately 5% of naive CD4, roughly 3.5% of naive CD8, approximately 2% of memory CD4, and 0.4% of memory CD8 clonotypes were shared across a few donors.

The donors were healthy, HIV-negative adults who had no recently reported acute infections or vaccinations. Every donor was a Caucasian adult residing in Nashville, Tennessee, USA. CD4+ T cells were enriched by magnetic negative selection; naive cells were then positively selected on CD45RA, and the negative fraction formed the memory subset. After blood collection by leukapheresis, PBMCs were isolated using Ficoll-Histopaque density gradient centrifugation and then cryopreserved in the vapor phase of liquid nitrogen. Analytical flow cytometry was used to check the purity and quantity of each magnetically sorted T cell population. Genomic DNA was isolated from every sorted fraction and measured by UV absorbance on a Nanodrop 2000c.

Material: naive CD4+ T cells sorted from blood. The cell subset or site label, read with the paper, signifies: CD45RA+ positively selected. Recombination joined TRBV7-2 with TRBJ1-4; a tentative D match to TRBD1 spans 6 bases. This receptor was taken from a young man in good health. The CDR3: CASSREGGPEKLFF. The DNA sequence is as follows: TGTGCCAGCAGCCGCGAGGGGGGCCCTGAAAAACTGTTTTTT.